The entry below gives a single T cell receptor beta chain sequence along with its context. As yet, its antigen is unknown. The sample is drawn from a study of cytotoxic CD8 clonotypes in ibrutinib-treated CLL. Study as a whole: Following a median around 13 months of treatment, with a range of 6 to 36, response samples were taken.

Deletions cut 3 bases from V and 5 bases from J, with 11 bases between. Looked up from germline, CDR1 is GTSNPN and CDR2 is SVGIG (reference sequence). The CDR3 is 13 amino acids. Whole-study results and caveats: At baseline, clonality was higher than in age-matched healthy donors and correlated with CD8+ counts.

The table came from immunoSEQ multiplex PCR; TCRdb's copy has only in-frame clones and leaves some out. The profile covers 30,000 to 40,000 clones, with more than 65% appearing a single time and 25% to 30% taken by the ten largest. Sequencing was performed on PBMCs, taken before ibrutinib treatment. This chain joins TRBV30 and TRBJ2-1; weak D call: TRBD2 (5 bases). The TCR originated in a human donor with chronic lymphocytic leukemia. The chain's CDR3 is CAWSLGLNNEQFF. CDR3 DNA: TGTGCCTGGAGCCTTGGACTTAACAATGAGCAGTTCTTC. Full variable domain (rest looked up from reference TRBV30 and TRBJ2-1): SQTIHQWPATLVQPVGSPLSLECTVEGTSNPNLYWYRQAAGRGLQLLFYSVGIGQISSEVPQNLSASRPQDRQFILSSKKLLLSDSGFYLCAWSLGLNNEQFFGPGTRLTVL.